This TCR beta chain was documented in a study of cytomegalovirus exposure and HLA in healthy donors. Study-wide results and caveats: Rarity held for most TCR sequences, but there were some public TCRs that occurred in many donors. An analysis that came later showed most CMV-associated TCR beta chains appearing HLA-restricted.

Germline lookup yields CDR1 MNHEY and CDR2 SVGAGI. With 4 bases removed from V and 3 bases from J, the gap between germline ends came to 12 bases. The CDR3 has 14 residues. On this clone: Its antigen is not identified.

13 Jbeta primers and 60 Vbeta primers were used for the PCR. Sequencing was performed with immunoSEQ multiplex PCR; in TCRdb, only in-frame clones are kept and a portion is missing. Here the sample table reports tens of thousands of clones. Source material: PBMCs. V usage is TRBV6-5 and J usage is TRBJ1-1; D uncertain. This clonotype was obtained from a man aged 50 to 59 in good health and CMV-seronegative. Here the CDR3 reads CASSLTRRYTEAFF. The CDR3 bases are TGTGCCAGCAGTTTGACACGACGGTACACTGAAGCTTTCTTT.